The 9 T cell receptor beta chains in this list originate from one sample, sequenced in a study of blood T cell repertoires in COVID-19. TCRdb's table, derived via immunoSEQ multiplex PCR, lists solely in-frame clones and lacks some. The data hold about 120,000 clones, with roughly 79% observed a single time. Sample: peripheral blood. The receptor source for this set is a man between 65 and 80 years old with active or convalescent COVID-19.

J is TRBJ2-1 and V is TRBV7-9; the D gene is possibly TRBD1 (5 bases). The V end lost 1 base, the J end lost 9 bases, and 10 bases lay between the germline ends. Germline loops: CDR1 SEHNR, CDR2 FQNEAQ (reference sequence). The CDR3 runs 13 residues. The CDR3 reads CASSLGRGGEQFF. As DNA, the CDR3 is TGTGCCAGCAGCTTAGGAAGGGGTGGTGAGCAGTTCTTC.

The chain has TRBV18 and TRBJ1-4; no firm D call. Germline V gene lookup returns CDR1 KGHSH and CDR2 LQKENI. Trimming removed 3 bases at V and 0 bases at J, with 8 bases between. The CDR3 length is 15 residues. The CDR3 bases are TGTGCCAGCTCACCCCGGGGTGCAACTAATGAAAAACTGTTTTTT. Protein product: CASSPRGATNEKLFF. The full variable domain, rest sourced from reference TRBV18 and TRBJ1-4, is NAGVMQNPRHLVRRRGQEARLRCSPMKGHSHVYWYRQLPEEGLKFMVYLQKENIIDESGMPKERFSAEFPKEGPSILRIQQVVRGDSAAYFCASSPRGATNEKLFFGSGTQLSVL.

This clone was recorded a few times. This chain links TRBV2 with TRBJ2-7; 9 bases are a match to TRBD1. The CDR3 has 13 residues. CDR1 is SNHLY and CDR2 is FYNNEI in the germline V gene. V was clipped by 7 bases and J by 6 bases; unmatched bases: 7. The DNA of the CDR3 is TGTGCCAGCATACCCGGGACAGGGCTCGAGCAGTACTTC. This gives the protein CASIPGTGLEQYF.

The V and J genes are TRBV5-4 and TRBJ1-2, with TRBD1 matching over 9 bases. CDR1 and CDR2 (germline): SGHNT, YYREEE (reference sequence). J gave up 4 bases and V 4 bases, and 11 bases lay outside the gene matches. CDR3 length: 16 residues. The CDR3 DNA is TGTGCCAGCAGCCCGGATCCCGGACAGGGGCGCTATGGCTACACCTTC. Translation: CASSPDPGQGRYGYTF.

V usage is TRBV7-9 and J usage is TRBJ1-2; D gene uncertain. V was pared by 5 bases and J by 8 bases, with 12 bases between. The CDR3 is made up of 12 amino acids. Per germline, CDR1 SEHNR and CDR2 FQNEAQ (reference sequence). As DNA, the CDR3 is TGTGCCAGCAGCCTAACTGGAGGAGGCTACACCTTC. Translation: CASSLTGGGYTF.

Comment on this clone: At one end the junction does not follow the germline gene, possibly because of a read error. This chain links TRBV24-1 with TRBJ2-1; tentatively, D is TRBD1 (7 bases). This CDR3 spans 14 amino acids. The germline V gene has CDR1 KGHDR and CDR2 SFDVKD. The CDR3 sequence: CATSDSSRGVELVF. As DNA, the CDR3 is TGTGCCACCAGTGATTCCTCCAGGGGGGTTGAGTTGGTCTTC.

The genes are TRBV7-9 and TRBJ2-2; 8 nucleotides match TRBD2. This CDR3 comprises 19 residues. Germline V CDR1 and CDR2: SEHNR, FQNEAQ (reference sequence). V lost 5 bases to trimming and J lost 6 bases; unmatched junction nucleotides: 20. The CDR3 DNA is TGTGCCAGCAGCCGACATGTTGGTAGCGGGATCGGCTCGGCCGGGGAGCTGTTTTTT. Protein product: CASSRHVGSGIGSAGELFF.

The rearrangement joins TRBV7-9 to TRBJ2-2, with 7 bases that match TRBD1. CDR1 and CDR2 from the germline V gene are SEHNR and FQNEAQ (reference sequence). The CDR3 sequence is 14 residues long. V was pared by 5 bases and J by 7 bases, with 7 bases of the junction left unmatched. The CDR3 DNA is TGTGCCAGCAGCCGGACAGGCGATTACGGGGAGCTGTTTTTT. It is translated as CASSRTGDYGELFF.

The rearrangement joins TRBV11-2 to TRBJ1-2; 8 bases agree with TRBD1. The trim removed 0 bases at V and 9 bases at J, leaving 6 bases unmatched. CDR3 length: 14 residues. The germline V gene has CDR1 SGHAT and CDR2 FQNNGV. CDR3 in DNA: TGTGCCAGCAGCTTAGACCCAGGGGGCGCAAGCTACACCTTC. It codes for CASSLDPGGASYTF.